This TCR beta chain was captured by sequencing in a study of glioma-infiltrating T cells after dendritic cell vaccination. The table came from immunoSEQ multiplex PCR; TCRdb's copy has only in-frame clones and leaves some out. The sample yields 85,000 to 100,000 clones, 85% seen once. Time point noted: after dendritic cell vaccination, including at tumor progression/relapse. In its sample, this clone was seen once. The sample in question was blood, obtained after dendritic cell vaccination. The clonotype originates from a human donor with glioblastoma.

CDR3 region: CASSVVGGDEQYF. CDR3 bases: TGTGCCAGCAGCGTAGTGGGCGGGGACGAGCAGTACTTC. The chain carries TRBV9 and TRBJ2-7; D might be TRBD2 (6 bases). Germline CDR1 reads SGDLS; CDR2 reads YYNGEE. This CDR3 has 13 amino acids. With 0 bases removed from V and 5 bases from J, the gap between germline ends came to 9 bases.